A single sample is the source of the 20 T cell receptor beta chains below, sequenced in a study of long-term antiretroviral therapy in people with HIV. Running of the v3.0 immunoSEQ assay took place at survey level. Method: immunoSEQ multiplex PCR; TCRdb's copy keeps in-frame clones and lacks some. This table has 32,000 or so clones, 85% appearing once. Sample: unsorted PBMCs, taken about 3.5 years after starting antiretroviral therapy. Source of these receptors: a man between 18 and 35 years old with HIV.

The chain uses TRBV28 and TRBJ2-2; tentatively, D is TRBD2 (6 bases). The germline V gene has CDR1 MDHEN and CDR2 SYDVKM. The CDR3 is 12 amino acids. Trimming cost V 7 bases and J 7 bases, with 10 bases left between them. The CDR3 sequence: CASTRDFGELFF. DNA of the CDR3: TGTGCCAGCACGAGGGACTTCGGGGAGCTGTTTTTT. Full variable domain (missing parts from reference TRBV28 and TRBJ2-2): DVKVTQSSRYLVKRTGEKVFLECVQDMDHENMFWYRQDPGLGLRLIYFSYDVKMKEKGDIPEGYSVSREKKERFSLILESASTNQTSMYLCASTRDFGELFFGEGSRLTVL.

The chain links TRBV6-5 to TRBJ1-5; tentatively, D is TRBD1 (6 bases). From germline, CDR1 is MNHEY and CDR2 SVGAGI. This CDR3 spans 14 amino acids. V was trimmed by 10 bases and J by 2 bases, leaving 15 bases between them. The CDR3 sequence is CATRTTGRNQPQHF. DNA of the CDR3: TGTGCCACCAGGACCACAGGGCGCAATCAGCCCCAGCATTTT.

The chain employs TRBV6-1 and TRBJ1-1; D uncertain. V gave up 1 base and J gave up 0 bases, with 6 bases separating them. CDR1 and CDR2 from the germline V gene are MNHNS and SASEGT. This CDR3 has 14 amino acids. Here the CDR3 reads CASSEVGLNTEAFF. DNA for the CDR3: TGTGCCAGCAGTGAAGTAGGGTTGAACACTGAAGCTTTCTTT.

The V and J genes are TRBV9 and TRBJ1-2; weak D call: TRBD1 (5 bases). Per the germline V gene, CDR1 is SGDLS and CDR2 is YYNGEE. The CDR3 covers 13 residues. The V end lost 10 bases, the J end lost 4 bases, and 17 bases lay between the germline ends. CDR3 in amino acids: CASTTGGGYGYTF. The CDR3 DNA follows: TGTGCCTCTACGACGGGGGGAGGCTATGGCTACACCTTC.

The CDR3 sequence is CASSLSGGLGNEQFF. The CDR3 DNA is TGCGCCAGCAGCTTGTCGGGGGGCCTCGGGAATGAGCAGTTCTTC. This rearrangement joins TRBV5-1 to TRBJ2-1, with a weak D call TRBD2 (7 bases). The CDR3 consists of 15 residues. Germline loops: CDR1 SGHRS, CDR2 YFSETQ. V dropped 1 base and J dropped 7 bases, with 15 bases sitting between them.

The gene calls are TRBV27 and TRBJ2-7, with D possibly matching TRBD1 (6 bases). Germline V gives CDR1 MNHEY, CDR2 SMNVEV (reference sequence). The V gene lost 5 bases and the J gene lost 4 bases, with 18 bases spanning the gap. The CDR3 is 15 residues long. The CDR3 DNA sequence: TGTGCCAGCAGTGAGACAGGCCCAGAGCTTTACGAGCAGTACTTC. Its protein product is CASSETGPELYEQYF.

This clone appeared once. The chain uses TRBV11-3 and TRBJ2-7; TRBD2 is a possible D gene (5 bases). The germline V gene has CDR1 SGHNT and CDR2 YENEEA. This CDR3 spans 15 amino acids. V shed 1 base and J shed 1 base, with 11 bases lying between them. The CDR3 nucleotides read TGTGCCAGCAGCTTAGGAGCGGACCCTTCCTACGAGCAGTACTTC. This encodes CASSLGADPSYEQYF.

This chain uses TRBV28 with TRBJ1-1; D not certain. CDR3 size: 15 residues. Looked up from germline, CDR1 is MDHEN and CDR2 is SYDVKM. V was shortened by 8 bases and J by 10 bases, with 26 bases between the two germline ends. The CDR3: CASGESRADTTRAFF. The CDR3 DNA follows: TGTGCCAGCGGGGAGTCCCGCGCGGATACGACACGAGCTTTCTTT.

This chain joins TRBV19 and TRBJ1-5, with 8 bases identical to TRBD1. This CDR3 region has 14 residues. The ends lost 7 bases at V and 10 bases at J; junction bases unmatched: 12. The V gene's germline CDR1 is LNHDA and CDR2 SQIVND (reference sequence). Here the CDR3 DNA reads TGTGCCAGTACCCCGGACAGGGATCGAGAACCCCAGCATTTT. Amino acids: CASTPDRDREPQHF.

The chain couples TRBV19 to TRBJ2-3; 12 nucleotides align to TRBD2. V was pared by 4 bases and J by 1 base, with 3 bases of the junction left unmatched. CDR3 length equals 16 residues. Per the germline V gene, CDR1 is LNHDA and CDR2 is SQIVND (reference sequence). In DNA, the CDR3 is TGTGCCAGTAGTAGGAGACTAGCGGGGGGCACAGATACGCAGTATTTT. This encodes CASSRRLAGGTDTQYF. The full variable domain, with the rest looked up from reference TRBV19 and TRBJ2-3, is DGGITQSPKYLFRKEGQNVTLSCEQNLNHDAMYWYRQDPGQGLRLIYYSQIVNDFQKGDIAEGYSVSREKKESFPLTVTSAQKNPTAFYLCASSRRLAGGTDTQYFGPGTRLTVL.

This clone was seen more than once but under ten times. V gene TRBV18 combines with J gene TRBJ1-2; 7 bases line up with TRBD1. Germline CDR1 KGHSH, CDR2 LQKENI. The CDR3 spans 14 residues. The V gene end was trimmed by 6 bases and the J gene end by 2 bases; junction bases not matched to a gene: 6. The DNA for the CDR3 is TGTGCCAGCTCCATCGACAGGGCCAACTATGGCTACACCTTC. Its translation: CASSIDRANYGYTF. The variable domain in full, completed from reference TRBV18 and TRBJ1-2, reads NAGVMQNPRHLVRRRGQEARLRCSPMKGHSHVYWYRQLPEEGLKFMVYLQKENIIDESGMPKERFSAEFPKEGPSILRIQQVVRGDSAAYFCASSIDRANYGYTFGSGTRLTVV.

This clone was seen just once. The CDR3 sequence is CASSLEGGYGYTF. For the CDR3, the DNA is TGTGCCAGCAGCTTGGAGGGGGGTTATGGCTACACCTTC. V and J are TRBV7-9 and TRBJ1-2, with a weak D call TRBD1 (6 bases). The germline V gene encodes CDR1 SEHNR and CDR2 FQNEAQ (reference sequence). This CDR3 spans 13 amino acids. V lost 3 bases and J lost 5, with 10 bases in between.

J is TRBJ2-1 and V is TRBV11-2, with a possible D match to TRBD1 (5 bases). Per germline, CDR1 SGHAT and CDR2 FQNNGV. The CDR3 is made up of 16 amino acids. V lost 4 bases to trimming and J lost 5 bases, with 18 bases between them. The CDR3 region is CASSWGFRQMDNEQFF. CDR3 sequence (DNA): TGTGCCAGCAGCTGGGGATTTCGACAGATGGACAATGAGCAGTTCTTC. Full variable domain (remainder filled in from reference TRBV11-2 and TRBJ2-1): EAGVAQSPRYKIIEKRQSVAFWCNPISGHATLYWYQQILGQGPKLLIQFQNNGVVDDSQLPKDRFSAERLKGVDSTLKIQPAKLEDSAVYLCASSWGFRQMDNEQFFGPGTRLTVL.

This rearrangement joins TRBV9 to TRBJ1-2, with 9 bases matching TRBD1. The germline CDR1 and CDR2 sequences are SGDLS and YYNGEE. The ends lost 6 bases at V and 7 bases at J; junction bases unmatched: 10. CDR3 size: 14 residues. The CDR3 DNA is TGTGCCAGCATACGGGGACAGGGAGAGGGTGGCTACACCTTC. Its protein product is CASIRGQGEGGYTF. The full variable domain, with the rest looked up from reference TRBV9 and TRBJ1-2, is DSGVTQTPKHLITATGQRVTLRCSPRSGDLSVYWYQQSLDQGLQFLIQYYNGEERAKGNILERFSAQQFPDLHSELNLSSLELGDSALYFCASIRGQGEGGYTFGSGTRLTVV.

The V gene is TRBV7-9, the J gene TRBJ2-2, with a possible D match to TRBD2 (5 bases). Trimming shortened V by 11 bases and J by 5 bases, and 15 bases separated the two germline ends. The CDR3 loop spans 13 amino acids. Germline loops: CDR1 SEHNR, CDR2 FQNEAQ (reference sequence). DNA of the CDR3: TGTGCCCAGTTATCCGGGGAAACCGGGGAGCTGTTTTTT. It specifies CAQLSGETGELFF.

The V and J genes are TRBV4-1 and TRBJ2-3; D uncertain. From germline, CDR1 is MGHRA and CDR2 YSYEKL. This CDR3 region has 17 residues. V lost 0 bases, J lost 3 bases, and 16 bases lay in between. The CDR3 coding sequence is TGCGCCAGCAGCCAAGATCCCTTGGGCTCGTGGACAGATACGCAGTATTTT. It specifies CASSQDPLGSWTDTQYF.

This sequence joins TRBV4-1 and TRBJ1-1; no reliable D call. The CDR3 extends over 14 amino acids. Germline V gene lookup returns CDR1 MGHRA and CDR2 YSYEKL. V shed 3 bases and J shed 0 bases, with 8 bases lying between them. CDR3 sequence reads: CASSQTAMNTEAFF. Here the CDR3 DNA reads TGCGCCAGCAGCCAGACTGCGATGAACACTGAAGCTTTCTTT.

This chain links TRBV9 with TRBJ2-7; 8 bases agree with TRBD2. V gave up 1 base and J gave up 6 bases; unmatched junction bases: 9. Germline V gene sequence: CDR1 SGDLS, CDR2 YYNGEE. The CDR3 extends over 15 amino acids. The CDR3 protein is CASSVSPGGMGEQYF. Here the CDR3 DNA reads TGTGCCAGCAGCGTAAGTCCGGGGGGGATGGGCGAGCAGTACTTC.

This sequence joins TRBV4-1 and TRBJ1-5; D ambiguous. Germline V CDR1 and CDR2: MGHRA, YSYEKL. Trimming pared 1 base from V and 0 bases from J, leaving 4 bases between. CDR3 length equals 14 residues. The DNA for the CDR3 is TGCGCCAGCAGCCAAGCCAGTAGCAATCAGCCCCAGCATTTT. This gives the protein CASSQASSNQPQHF.

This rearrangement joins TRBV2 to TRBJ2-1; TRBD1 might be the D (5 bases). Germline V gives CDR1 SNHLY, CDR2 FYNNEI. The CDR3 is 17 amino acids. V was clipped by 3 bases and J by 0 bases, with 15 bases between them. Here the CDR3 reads CASSDRQGFSSYNEQFF. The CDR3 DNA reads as TGTGCCAGCAGTGATCGCCAGGGTTTCTCCTCCTACAATGAGCAGTTCTTC. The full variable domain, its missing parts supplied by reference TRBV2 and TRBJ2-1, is EPEVTQTPSHQVTQMGQEVILRCVPISNHLYFYWYRQILGQKVEFLVSFYNNEISEKSEIFDDQFSVERPDGSNFTLKIRSTKLEDSAMYFCASSDRQGFSSYNEQFFGPGTRLTVL.